The subject of this entry is one TCR beta chain. Its cognate antigen is unknown. Other DNA sequences of this sample code for an identical CDR3. The data derive from a study of T cell responses to AZD1222 COVID-19 vaccine. Study observations and caveats: Once two AZD1222 doses were given, Spike-specific TCR breadth and depth went up. Of spike-specific TCRs, nearly half reportedly target regions left unmutated in variants. The donor cohort was predominantly white British with a female majority, and clonal diversity may have been underestimated.

Trimming pared 3 bases from V and 4 bases from J, leaving 6 bases between. This CDR3 comprises 12 residues. Germline CDR1 is SGHTA and CDR2 is FQGNSA. Sequenced by immunoSEQ multiplex PCR; TCRdb stores in-frame clones only, minus some. The sample consists of roughly 120,000 clones, roughly four fifths of them appearing once. This material consisted of peripheral blood, taken on day 0 of AZD1222 vaccination. The chain couples TRBV7-2 to TRBJ1-2; D gene unclear. The receptor was derived from an adult in good health. CDR3 sequence: CASSFGLYGYTF. The CDR3 DNA reads TGTGCCAGCAGCTTCGGTCTCTATGGCTACACCTTC. Together with reference TRBV7-2 and TRBJ1-2, the CDR3 gives the full variable domain: GAGVSQSPSNKVTEKGKDVELRCDPISGHTALYWYRQSLGQGLEFLIYFQGNSAPDKSGLPSDRFSAERTGGSVSTLTIQRTQQEDSAVYLCASSFGLYGYTFGSGTRLTVV.